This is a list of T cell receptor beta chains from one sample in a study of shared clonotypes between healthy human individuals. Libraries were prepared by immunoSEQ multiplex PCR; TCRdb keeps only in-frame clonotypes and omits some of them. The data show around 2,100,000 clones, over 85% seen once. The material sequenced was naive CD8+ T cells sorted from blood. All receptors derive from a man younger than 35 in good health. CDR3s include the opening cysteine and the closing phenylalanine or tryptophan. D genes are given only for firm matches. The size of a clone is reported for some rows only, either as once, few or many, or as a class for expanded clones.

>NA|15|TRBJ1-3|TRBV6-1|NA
CASSGYWGIGNTIYF
TGTGCCAGCAGTGGTTACTGGGGGATTGGAAACACCATATATTTT
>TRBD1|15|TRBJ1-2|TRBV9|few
CASGRGTVGNYGYTF
TGTGCCAGCGGACGAGGGACAGTGGGAAACTATGGCTACACCTTC
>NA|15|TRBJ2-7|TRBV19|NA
CASSMFGGPAYEQYF
TGTGCCAGTAGTATGTTCGGGGGGCCCGCCTACGAGCAGTACTTC
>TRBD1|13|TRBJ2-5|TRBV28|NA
CASSPQGETTQYF
TGTGCCAGCAGTCCACAGGGGGAAACGACCCAGTACTTC
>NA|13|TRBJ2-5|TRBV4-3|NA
CASSPGMEETQYF
TGCGCCAGCAGCCCCGGGATGGAAGAGACCCAGTACTTC
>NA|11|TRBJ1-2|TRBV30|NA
CAWGLSHGYTF
TGTGCCTGGGGACTAAGCCATGGCTACACCTTC
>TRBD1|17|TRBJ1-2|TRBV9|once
CASSDETGQGENYGYTF
TGTGCCAGCAGCGACGAAACCGGACAGGGCGAGAACTATGGCTACACCTTC
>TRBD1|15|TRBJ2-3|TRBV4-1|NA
CASSQGQGVGDTQYF
TGCGCCAGCAGCCAGGGACAGGGGGTCGGAGATACGCAGTATTTT
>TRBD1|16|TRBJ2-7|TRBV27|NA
CASSLIPGQGSSEQYF
TGTGCCAGCAGCTTAATTCCGGGACAGGGATCCTCCGAGCAGTACTTC
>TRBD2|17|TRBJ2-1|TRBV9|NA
CASSVELAGETYNEQFF
TGTGCCAGCAGCGTAGAACTAGCGGGGGAGACCTACAATGAGCAGTTCTTC
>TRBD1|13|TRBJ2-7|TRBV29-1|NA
CSVEQGQTYEQYF
TGCAGCGTGGAACAGGGGCAGACCTACGAGCAGTACTTC
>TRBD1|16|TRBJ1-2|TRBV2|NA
CASSESATGGGGGYTF
TGTGCCAGCAGTGAATCTGCGACAGGGGGAGGTGGTGGCTACACCTTC
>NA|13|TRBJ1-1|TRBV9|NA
CASSLDEGTEAFF
TGTGCCAGCAGCCTAGACGAGGGGACTGAAGCTTTCTTT
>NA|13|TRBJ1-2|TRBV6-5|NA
CASSYGQIYGYTF
TGTGCCAGCAGTTACGGCCAAATCTATGGCTACACCTTC
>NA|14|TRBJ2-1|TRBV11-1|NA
CASSFGTSNNEQFF
TGTGCCAGCAGCTTTGGGACAAGTAACAATGAGCAGTTCTTC
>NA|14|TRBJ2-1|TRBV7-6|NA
CASTEGTYYNEQFF
TGTGCCAGCACCGAAGGTACTTACTACAATGAGCAGTTCTTC
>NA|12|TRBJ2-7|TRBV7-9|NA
CASSPRDYEQYF
TGTGCCAGCAGCCCCCGGGACTACGAGCAGTACTTC